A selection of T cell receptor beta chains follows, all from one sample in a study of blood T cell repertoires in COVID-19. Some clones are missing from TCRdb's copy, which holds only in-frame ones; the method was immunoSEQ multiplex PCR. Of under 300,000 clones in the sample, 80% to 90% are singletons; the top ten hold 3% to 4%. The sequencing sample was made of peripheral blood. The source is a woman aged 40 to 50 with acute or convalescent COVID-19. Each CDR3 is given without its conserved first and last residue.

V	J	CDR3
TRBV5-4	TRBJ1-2	ASSRLGQGGGYT
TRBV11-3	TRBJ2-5	ASSSGQGEETQY
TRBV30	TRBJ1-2	AWSVWDRGAKSYGYT
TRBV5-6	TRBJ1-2	ASSRGFWGSNYGYT
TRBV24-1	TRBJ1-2	ATSDFQGLGYT
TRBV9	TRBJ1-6	ASSVGGDGGSPLH
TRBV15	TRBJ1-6	ATNDRGSAPLH
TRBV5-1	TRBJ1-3	ASRGTVANTIY
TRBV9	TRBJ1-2	ASSSRQGAWSGYT
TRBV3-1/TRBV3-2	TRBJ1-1	ASSLGGNTEAF
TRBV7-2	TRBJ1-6	ASSYYRVGNSPLH
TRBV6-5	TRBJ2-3	ASSYGPSSMSDTQY
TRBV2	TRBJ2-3	ASSEIGGGVSDTQY
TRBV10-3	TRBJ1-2	AIRGEEYGYT
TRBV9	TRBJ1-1	ASSPRDRDEAF
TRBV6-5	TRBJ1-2	ASTQGWTNYGYT
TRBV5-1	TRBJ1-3	ASSSSGFSGNTIY
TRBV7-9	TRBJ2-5	ASGPWERGWETQY
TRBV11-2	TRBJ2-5	ASSLGVETQY
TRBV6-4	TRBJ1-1	ASSDSETAEAF
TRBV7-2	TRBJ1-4	ASSLDRGWRLF
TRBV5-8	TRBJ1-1	ASSSGTGGGRTEAF
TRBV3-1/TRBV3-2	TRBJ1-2	ASSQSGYGYT
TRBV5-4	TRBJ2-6	ASSSRDSYSGANVLT
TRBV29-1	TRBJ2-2	SVSGASDTGELF
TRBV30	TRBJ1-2	AWSGGYGYT
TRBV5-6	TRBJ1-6	ASSSVQGNSPLH
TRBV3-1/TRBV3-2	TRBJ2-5	ASSPLSTSGGSKY
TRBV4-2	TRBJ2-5	ASSQGEQGGETQY
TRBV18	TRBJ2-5	ASSPLEHREIQETQY
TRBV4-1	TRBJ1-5	ASSRAQGLVNQPQH
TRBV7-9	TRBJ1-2	ASSLGEQGYT
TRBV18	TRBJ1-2	ASSPTGDYGYT
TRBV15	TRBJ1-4	ATSTLRGSSEKLF
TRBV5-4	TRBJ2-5	ASSPGTGQGETQY
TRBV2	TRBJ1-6	ASTPTGTGGSPLH
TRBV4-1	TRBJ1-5	ASSQDGFQYNQPQH
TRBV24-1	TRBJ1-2	ATSTGSGYGYT
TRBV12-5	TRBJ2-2	ASGLVRGGHTGELF
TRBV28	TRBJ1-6	ASSLPGQGHNSPLH
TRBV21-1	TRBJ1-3	ASSKEGKRGKDTIY
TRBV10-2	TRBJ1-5	ASRPGGMGQPQH
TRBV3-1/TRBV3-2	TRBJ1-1	ASSPAQSFTGQGRVVRTEAF
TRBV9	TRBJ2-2	ASSVSTGELF
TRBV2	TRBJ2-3	ASSETGHPTDTQY